These 9 T cell receptor beta chains share one sample of origin, sequenced in a study of T cells in Graves' hyperthyroidism and ophthalmopathy. It was RNA transcripts that yielded the amplified TCR beta CDR3 regions. HTBI primers drove first-round RT-PCR of the TCR CDR3. TCRdb reprocessed the multiplex PCR reads with MiXCR, giving one entry per CDR3 protein. Of about half a million distinct CDR3 sequences in the sample, around 15% were seen once. Input material: blood. The receptors originated from a woman in her thirties with Graves' ophthalmopathy.

The rearrangement uses TRBV7-6 and TRBJ2-7; perhaps TRBD1 as D (6 bases). The CDR3 length is 15 residues. In germline, CDR1 is SGHVS, CDR2 FNYEAQ. V was trimmed by 4 bases and J by 2 bases, leaving 15 bases between them. The CDR3 nucleotides read TGTGCCAGCAGCTCCAGACAGGCTGGAACCTACGAGCAGTACTTC. Translating gives CASSSRQAGTYEQYF.

This clonotype turned up a few times. The J gene is TRBJ1-5, the V gene TRBV6-1, with 9 bases that match TRBD1. V shed 4 bases, J shed 3 bases, and the junction held 7 bases outside the gene matches. CDR3 length: 16 residues. The germline CDR1 and CDR2 sequences are MNHNS and SASEGT. DNA of the CDR3: TGTGCCAGCAGTGCTCAGACAGGGGGGTACAATCAGCCCCAGCATTTT. It is translated as CASSAQTGGYNQPQHF.

Many counts were recorded for this clonotype. This CDR3 is CASSQDGRESREQFF. As DNA, the CDR3 is TGCGCCAGCAGCCAAGATGGCAGGGAGTCGAGGGAGCAGTTCTTC. The J gene is TRBJ2-1, the V gene TRBV4-3; TRBD1 or TRBD2 may be the D gene (5 bases each). The CDR3 loop spans 15 amino acids. The germline V gene has CDR1 LGHNA and CDR2 YSLEER. V dropped 0 bases and J dropped 10 bases, with 16 bases sitting between them.

V gene TRBV9 combines with J gene TRBJ2-3; D remains ambiguous. Germline CDR1 SGDLS, CDR2 YYNGEE. V lost 4 bases and J 0 bases, leaving 12 bases between the germline ends. The CDR3 has 15 residues. The CDR3 sequence: CASSSGSASTDTQYF. CDR3 in DNA: TGTGCCAGCAGCTCAGGTTCAGCGAGCACAGATACGCAGTATTTT.

This clonotype was seen many times. The chain joins TRBV6-2 or TRBV6-3 to TRBJ2-1; the match to TRBD1 covers 8 bases. The V gene's germline CDR1 is MNHEY and CDR2 SVGEGT. The CDR3 has 17 amino acids. V shed 2 bases, J shed 6 bases, and the junction held 12 bases outside the gene matches. This chain's CDR3 is CASSYGGSVTGGNEQFF. CDR3 nucleotide sequence: TGTGCCAGCAGTTACGGAGGTAGCGTTACAGGGGGCAATGAGCAGTTCTTC.

This clonotype was detected only a few times. The V gene is TRBV30, the J gene TRBJ2-7, with TRBD2 matching 7 bases. Germline V lookup: CDR1 GTSNPN, CDR2 SVGIG (reference sequence). V dropped 4 bases and J dropped 5; count of bases not matched to a gene: 11. The CDR3 length is 14 residues. The CDR3 sequence: CAWTHGLVPHEQYF. The CDR3 DNA is TGTGCCTGGACCCATGGACTAGTCCCCCACGAGCAGTACTTC.

This clonotype came up a few times. This sequence joins TRBV20-1 and TRBJ2-7; TRBD1 matches 10 bases. CDR1 and CDR2 from the germline V gene are DFQATT and SNEGSKA (reference sequence). There are 13 residues in the CDR3. J was trimmed by 4 bases and V by 6 bases; bases with no gene match: 6. CDR3 coding DNA: TGCAGTGCCCCCAGACAGGGGGCATACGAGCAGTACTTC. Protein: CSAPRQGAYEQYF.

This chain links TRBV18 with TRBJ2-7; D uncertain. The germline V gene encodes CDR1 KGHSH and CDR2 LQKENI. The CDR3 runs to 13 residues. The ends were cut back, 4 bases at V and 2 bases at J, with 9 bases in the middle. DNA for the CDR3: TGTGCCAGCTCACAACTCCAAGCCTACGAGCAGTACTTC. It yields the protein CASSQLQAYEQYF.

In its sample, this clonotype was seen many times. The chain carries TRBV12-3 or TRBV12-4 and TRBJ2-7; D is perhaps TRBD2 (6 bases). This CDR3 spans 14 amino acids. Trimming shortened V by 3 bases and J by 4 bases, and 13 bases separated the two germline ends. The CDR3 loop reads CASSLRVGTYEQYF. CDR3 bases: TGTGCCAGCAGTTTGCGAGTGGGGACTTACGAGCAGTACTTC.